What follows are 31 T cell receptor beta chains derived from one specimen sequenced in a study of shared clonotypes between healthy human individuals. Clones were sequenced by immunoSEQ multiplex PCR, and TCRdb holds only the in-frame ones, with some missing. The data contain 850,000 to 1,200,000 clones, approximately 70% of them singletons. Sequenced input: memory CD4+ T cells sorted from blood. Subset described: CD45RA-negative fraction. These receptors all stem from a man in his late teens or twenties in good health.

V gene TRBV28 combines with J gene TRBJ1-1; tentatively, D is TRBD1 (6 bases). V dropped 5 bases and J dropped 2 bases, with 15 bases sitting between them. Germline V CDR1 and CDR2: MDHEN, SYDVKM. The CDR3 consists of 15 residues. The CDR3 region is CASSASRGRNTEAFF. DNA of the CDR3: TGTGCCAGCAGTGCCTCTCGGGGGCGCAACACTGAAGCTTTCTTT.

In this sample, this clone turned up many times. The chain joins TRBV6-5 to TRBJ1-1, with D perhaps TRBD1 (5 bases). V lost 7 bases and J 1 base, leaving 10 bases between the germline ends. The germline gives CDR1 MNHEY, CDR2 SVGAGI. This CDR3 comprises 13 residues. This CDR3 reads CASKWGRNTEAFF. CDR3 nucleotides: TGTGCCAGCAAATGGGGCAGGAACACTGAAGCTTTCTTT.

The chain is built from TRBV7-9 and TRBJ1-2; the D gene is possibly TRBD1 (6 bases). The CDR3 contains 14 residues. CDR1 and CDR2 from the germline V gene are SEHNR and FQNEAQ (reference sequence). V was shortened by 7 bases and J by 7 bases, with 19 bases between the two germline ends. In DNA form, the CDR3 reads TGTGCCAGCACCGATCAACAGGGCCGCTCTGGCTACACCTTC. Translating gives CASTDQQGRSGYTF.

The CDR3 reads CASSVPQGWAGELFF. The CDR3 DNA is TGTGCCAGCAGTGTGCCACAGGGTTGGGCCGGGGAGCTGTTTTTT. The chain combines TRBV6-1 with TRBJ2-2, with a weak D call TRBD1 (6 bases). CDR3 length: 15 amino acids. Trimming removed 4 bases from V and 6 bases from J, with 15 bases in between. In germline, CDR1 is MNHNS, CDR2 SASEGT.

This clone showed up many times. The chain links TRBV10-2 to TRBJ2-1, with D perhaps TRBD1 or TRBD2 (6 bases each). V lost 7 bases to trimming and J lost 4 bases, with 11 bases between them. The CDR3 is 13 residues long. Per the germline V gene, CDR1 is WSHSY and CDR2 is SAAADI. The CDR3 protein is CASKGGTYNEQFF. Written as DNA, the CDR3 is TGCGCCAGCAAGGGGGGAACGTACAATGAGCAGTTCTTC.

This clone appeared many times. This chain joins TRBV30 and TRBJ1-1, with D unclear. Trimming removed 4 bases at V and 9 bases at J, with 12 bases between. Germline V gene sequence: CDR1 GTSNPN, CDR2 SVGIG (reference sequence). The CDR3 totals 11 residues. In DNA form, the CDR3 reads TGTGCCTGGACGGTATACGGGAAAGCTTTCTTT. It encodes CAWTVYGKAFF.

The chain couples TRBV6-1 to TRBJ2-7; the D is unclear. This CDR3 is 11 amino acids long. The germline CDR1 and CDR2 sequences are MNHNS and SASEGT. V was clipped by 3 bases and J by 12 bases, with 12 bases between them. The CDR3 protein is CASSENVVGYF. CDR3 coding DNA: TGTGCCAGCAGTGAGAACGTCGTTGGGTACTTC.

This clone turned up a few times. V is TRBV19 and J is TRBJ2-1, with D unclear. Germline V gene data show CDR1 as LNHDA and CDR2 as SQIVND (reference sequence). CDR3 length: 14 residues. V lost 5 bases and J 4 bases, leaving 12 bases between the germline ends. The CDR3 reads CASSPLRLYNEQFF. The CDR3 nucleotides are TGTGCCAGTAGTCCCCTTCGACTTTACAATGAGCAGTTCTTC. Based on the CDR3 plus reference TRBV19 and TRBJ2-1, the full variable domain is DGGITQSPKYLFRKEGQNVTLSCEQNLNHDAMYWYRQDPGQGLRLIYYSQIVNDFQKGDIAEGYSVSREKKESFPLTVTSAQKNPTAFYLCASSPLRLYNEQFFGPGTRLTVL.

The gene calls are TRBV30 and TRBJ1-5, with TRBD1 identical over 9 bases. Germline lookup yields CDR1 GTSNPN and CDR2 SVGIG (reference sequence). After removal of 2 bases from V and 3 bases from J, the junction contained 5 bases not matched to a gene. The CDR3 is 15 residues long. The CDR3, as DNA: TGTGCCTGGAGTACCCGGGACAGGGACAATCAGCCCCAGCATTTT. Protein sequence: CAWSTRDRDNQPQHF. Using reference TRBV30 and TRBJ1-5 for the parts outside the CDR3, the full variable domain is SQTIHQWPATLVQPVGSPLSLECTVEGTSNPNLYWYRQAAGRGLQLLFYSVGIGQISSEVPQNLSASRPQDRQFILSSKKLLLSDSGFYLCAWSTRDRDNQPQHFGDGTRLSIL.

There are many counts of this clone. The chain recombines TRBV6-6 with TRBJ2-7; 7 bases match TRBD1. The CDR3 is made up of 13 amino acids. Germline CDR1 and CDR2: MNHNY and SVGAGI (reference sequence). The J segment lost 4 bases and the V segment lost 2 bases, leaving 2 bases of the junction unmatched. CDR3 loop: CASSYTGDYEQYF. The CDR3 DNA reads TGTGCCAGCAGTTACACAGGGGATTACGAGCAGTACTTC.

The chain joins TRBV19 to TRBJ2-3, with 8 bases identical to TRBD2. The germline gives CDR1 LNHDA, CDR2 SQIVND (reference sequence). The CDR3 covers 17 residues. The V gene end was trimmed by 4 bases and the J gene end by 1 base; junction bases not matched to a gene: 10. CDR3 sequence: CASSTRGAGVRTDTQYF. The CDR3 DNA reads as TGTGCCAGTAGTACCCGTGGAGCGGGGGTGCGCACAGATACGCAGTATTTT.

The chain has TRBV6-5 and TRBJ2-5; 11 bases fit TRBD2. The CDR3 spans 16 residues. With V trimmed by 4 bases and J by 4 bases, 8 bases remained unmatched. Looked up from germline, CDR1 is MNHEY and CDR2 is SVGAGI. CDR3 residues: CASSSLAGGRGETQYF. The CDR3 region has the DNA TGTGCCAGCAGTTCTTTAGCGGGGGGGCGCGGAGAGACCCAGTACTTC.

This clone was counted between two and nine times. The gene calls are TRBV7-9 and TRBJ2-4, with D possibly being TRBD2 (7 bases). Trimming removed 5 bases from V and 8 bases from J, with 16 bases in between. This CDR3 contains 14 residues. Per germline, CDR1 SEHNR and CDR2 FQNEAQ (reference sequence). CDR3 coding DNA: TGTGCCAGCAGCCTTTACAGGGACTACGACATTCAGTACTTC. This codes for CASSLYRDYDIQYF.

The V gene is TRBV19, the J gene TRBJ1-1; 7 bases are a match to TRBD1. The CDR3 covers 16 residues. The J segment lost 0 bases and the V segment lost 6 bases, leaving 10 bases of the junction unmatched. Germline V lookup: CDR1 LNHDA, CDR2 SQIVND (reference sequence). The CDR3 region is CASREPGQRLNTEAFF. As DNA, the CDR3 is TGTGCCAGTAGGGAACCGGGACAGAGACTGAACACTGAAGCTTTCTTT.

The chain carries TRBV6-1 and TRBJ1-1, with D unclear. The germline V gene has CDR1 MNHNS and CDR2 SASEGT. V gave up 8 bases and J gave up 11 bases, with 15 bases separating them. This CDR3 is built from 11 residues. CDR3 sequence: CASSIADSAFF. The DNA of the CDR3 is TGTGCCAGCTCCATCGCGGACTCGGCTTTCTTT.

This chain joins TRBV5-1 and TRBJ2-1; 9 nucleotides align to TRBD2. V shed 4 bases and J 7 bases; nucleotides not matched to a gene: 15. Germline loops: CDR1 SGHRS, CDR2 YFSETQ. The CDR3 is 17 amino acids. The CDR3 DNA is TGCGCCAGCAGCCCGACTGTGGCGGGGGGGCCCATGAATGAGCAGTTCTTC. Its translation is CASSPTVAGGPMNEQFF.

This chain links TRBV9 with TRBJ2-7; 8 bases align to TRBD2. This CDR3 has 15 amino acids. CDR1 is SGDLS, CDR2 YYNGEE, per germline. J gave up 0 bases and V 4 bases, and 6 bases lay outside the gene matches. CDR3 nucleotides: TGTGCCAGCAGCACCACTAGCGGTAGCTCCTACGAGCAGTACTTC. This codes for CASSTTSGSSYEQYF.

CDR3 region: CASRGRAPAGELFF. Written as DNA, the CDR3 is TGTGCCAGCAGAGGACGGGCTCCGGCGGGGGAGCTGTTTTTT. The chain employs TRBV2 and TRBJ2-2; D ambiguous. Trimming cost V 6 bases and J 8 bases, with 16 bases left between them. The CDR3 is made up of 14 amino acids. Per the germline V gene, CDR1 is SNHLY and CDR2 is FYNNEI.

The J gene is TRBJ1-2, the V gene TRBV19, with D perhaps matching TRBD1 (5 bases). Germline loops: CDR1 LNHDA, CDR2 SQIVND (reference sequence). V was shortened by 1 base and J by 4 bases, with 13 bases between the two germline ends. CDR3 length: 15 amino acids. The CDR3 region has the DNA TGTGCCAGTAGTATAGCCGGGGTCGGGGCCTATGGCTACACCTTC. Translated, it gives CASSIAGVGAYGYTF.

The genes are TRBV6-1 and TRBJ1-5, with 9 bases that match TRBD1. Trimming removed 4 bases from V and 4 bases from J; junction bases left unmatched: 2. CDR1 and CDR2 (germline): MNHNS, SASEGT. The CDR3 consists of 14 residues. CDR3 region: CASSAGQGNQPQHF. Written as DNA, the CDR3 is TGTGCCAGCAGTGCAGGACAGGGGAATCAGCCCCAGCATTTT.

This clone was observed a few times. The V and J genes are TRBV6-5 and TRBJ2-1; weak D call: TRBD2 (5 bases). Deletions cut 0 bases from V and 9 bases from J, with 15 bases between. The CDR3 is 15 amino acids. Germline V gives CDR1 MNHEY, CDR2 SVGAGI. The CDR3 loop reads CASSYSTGVRREQFF. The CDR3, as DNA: TGTGCCAGCAGTTACTCGACCGGGGTCAGACGTGAGCAGTTCTTC.

The CDR3 region is CASSSGQGQTQYF. The CDR3 DNA reads as TGTGCCAGCAGCTCGGGACAGGGCCAGACCCAGTACTTC. The gene calls are TRBV5-4 and TRBJ2-5; 9 bases agree with TRBD1. The CDR3 extends over 13 amino acids. V lost 3 bases to trimming and J lost 6 bases; unmatched junction nucleotides: 3. CDR1 and CDR2 (germline): SGHNT, YYREEE (reference sequence).

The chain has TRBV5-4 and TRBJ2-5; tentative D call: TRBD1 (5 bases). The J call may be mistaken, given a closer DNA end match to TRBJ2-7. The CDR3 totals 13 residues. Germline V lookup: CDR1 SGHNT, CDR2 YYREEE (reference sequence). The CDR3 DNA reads TGTGCCAGCAGCTTGCCAGGGCCCTACGAGCAGTACTTC. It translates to CASSLPGPYEQYF.

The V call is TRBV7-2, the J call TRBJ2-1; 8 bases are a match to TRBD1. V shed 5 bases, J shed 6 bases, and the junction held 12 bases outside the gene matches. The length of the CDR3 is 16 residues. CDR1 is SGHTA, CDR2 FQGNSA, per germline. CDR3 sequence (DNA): TGTGCCAGCAGCGCCAGACAGGGGAAGGTGATCAATGAGCAGTTCTTC. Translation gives CASSARQGKVINEQFF.

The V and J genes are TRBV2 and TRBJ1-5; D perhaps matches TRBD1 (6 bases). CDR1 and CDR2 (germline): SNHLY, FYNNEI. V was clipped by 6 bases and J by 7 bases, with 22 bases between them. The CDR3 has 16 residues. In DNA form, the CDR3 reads TGTGCCAGCAGCGCCGCTCGCGGGGGCGGGGGCCAGCCCCAGCATTTT. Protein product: CASSAARGGGGQPQHF.

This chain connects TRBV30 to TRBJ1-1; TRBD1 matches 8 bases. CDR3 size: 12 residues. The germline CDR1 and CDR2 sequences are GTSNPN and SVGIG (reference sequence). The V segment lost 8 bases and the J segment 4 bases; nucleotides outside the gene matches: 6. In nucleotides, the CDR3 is TGTGCCAGGACAGGGTTGGGCACTGAAGCTTTCTTT. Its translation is CARTGLGTEAFF.

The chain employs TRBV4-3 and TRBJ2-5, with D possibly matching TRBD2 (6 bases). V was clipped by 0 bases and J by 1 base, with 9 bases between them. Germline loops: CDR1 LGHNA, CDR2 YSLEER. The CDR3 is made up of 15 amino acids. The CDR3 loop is CASSQDGTPQETQYF. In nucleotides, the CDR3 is TGCGCCAGCAGCCAAGACGGGACTCCCCAAGAGACCCAGTACTTC.

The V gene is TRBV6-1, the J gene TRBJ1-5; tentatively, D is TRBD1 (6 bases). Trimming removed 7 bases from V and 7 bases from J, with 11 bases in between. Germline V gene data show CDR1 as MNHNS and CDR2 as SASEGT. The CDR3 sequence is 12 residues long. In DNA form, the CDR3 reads TGTGCCAGCAAGACAGGACTACAGCCCCAGCATTTT. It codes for CASKTGLQPQHF.

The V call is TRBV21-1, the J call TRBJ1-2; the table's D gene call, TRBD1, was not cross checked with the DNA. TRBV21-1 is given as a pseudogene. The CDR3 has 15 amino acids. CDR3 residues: CASSKGGDSSMGYTF. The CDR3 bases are TGTGCCAGCAGCAAAGGGGGGGACAGTTCTATGGGCTACACCTTC.

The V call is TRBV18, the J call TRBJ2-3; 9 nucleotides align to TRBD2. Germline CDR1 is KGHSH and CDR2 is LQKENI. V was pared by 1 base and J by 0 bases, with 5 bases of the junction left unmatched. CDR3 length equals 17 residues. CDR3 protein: CASSPLGLAGSTDTQYF. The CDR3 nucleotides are TGTGCCAGCTCACCACTAGGGCTAGCGGGGAGCACAGATACGCAGTATTTT.

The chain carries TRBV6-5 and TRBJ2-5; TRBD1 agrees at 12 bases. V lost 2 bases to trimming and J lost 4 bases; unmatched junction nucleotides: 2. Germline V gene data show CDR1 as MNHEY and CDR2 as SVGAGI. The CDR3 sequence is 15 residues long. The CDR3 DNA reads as TGTGCCAGCAGTTACGGGACAGGGGGCGGAGAGACCCAGTACTTC. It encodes CASSYGTGGGETQYF.